The 27 T cell receptor beta chains below come from one sample, sequenced in a study of T cell responses to AZD1222 COVID-19 vaccine. Repertoires were generated with immunoSEQ multiplex PCR, while TCRdb's copy carries only in-frame clones and drops some. This table has 140,000 to 150,000 clones, about 86% appearing once. The specimen comprised peripheral blood, sampled 28 days after the second AZD1222 dose. These receptors came from an adult who received the AZD1222 COVID-19 vaccine.

V usage is TRBV5-1 and J usage is TRBJ2-7, with unresolved D. CDR1 SGHRS and CDR2 YFSETQ come from the germline V gene. This CDR3 comprises 13 residues. The V end was cut by 9 bases, the J end by 1 base, with 14 bases between. CDR3 nucleotides: TGCGCCACAAGGGAACGAAATTCCTACGAGCAGTACTTC. The encoded protein is CATRERNSYEQYF.

The chain's CDR3 is CATLYSAPGEETQYF. In DNA, the CDR3 is TGTGCCACCTTATATAGCGCCCCAGGAGAAGAGACCCAGTACTTC. The chain employs TRBV18 and TRBJ2-5; tentative D call: TRBD2 (5 bases). V lost 10 bases, J lost 3 bases, and 21 bases lay in between. The CDR3 totals 15 residues. Germline loops: CDR1 KGHSH, CDR2 LQKENI.

This chain links TRBV6-5 with TRBJ2-2, with 7 bases fitting TRBD1. The CDR3 is 13 residues long. Germline V lookup: CDR1 MNHEY, CDR2 SVGAGI. Unmatched junction bases numbered 5, after V lost 6 bases and J lost 7 bases. The CDR3 protein is CASSRTGVGELFF. In nucleotides, the CDR3 is TGTGCCAGCAGCCGAACAGGGGTCGGGGAGCTGTTTTTT.

The chain links TRBV5-1 to TRBJ2-3; D gene ambiguous. CDR1 is SGHRS, CDR2 YFSETQ, per germline. Trimming removed 1 base from V and 4 bases from J, with 7 bases in between. This CDR3 has 13 amino acids. DNA for the CDR3: TGCGCCAGCAGCTTGCAAGGGTCAGATACGCAGTATTTT. Translated: CASSLQGSDTQYF.

This clone was observed once. V gene TRBV16 combines with J gene TRBJ2-5; D remains unclear. Per the germline V gene, CDR1 is KGHSY and CDR2 is FQNENV. Trimming shortened V by 2 bases and J by 2 bases, and 9 bases separated the two germline ends. The CDR3 covers 14 residues. The CDR3 loop reads CASSQVVSQETQYF. DNA for the CDR3: TGTGCCAGCAGCCAAGTCGTCTCGCAAGAGACCCAGTACTTC.

The chain has TRBV6-6 and TRBJ1-3; D unresolved. The ends were cut back, 2 bases at V and 1 base at J, with 9 bases in the middle. From germline, CDR1 is MNHNY and CDR2 SVGAGI (reference sequence). CDR3 length equals 15 residues. This CDR3 reads CASSYGEVSGNTIYF. The DNA for the CDR3 is TGTGCCAGCAGTTACGGAGAGGTTTCTGGAAACACCATATATTTT.

This clone was recorded a few times. The genes are TRBV14 and TRBJ1-5; D is unresolved. Per the germline V gene, CDR1 is SGHDN and CDR2 is FVKESK. V was pared by 0 bases and J by 6 bases, with 6 bases between. CDR3 size: 13 residues. CDR3 nucleotides: TGTGCCAGCAGCCAAGATGGGCGTCAGCCCCAGCATTTT. This translates into CASSQDGRQPQHF.

The CDR3 coding sequence is TGTGCCAGCAGTGGACAGGCTTTACAAGCTTTCTTT. Translated, it gives CASSGQALQAFF. V gene TRBV6-6 combines with J gene TRBJ1-1; TRBD1 matches 7 bases. The CDR3 runs 12 residues. Trimming at V came to 5 bases and at J to 9 bases, leaving 6 bases not matched to a gene. Germline V gene sequence: CDR1 MNHNY, CDR2 SVGAGI (reference sequence).

This clone was seen a handful of times. The V and J genes are TRBV4-2 and TRBJ1-1; 7 nucleotides agree with TRBD1. Germline loops: CDR1 LGHNA, CDR2 YNFKEQ. CDR3 length equals 16 residues. V lost 0 bases and J lost 1; bases outside the gene matches: 5. The CDR3, as DNA: TGTGCCAGCAGCCAAGAAGAGGGGACAGCGAACACTGAAGCTTTCTTT. Protein: CASSQEEGTANTEAFF.

The rearrangement joins TRBV10-3 to TRBJ2-2; D gene unclear. The CDR3 is 14 residues long. Germline CDR1 is ENHRY and CDR2 is SYGVKD. The V and J ends lost 3 bases and 7 bases respectively, with 12 bases between them. CDR3 nucleotide sequence: TGTGCCATCAGTGATCGGGTGATAAGCGGGGAGCTGTTTTTT. This encodes CAISDRVISGELFF.

This clone was detected only once. The CDR3 spells CASSSGWDEQFF. The CDR3, as DNA: TGTGCCAGCAGTTCAGGTTGGGATGAGCAGTTCTTC. This chain connects TRBV11-2 to TRBJ2-1; no clear D. The CDR3 loop spans 12 amino acids. V lost 6 bases to trimming and J lost 8 bases, with 11 bases between them. Germline CDR1 reads SGHAT; CDR2 reads FQNNGV.

J is TRBJ2-7 and V is TRBV25-1; no clear D. This CDR3 has 14 amino acids. V was clipped by 4 bases and J by 0 bases, with 10 bases between them. CDR1 and CDR2 (germline): MGHDK, SYGVNS. The CDR3 sequence is CASSGCSASYEQYF. DNA of the CDR3: TGTGCCAGCAGTGGGTGTTCCGCCTCCTACGAGCAGTACTTC.

This chain connects TRBV13 to TRBJ2-3; D call uncertain. The V end was cut by 5 bases, the J end by 1 base, with 7 bases between. This CDR3 region has 13 residues. Per the germline V gene, CDR1 is PRHDT and CDR2 is FYEKMQ (reference sequence). CDR3 bases: TGTGCCAGCAGCCCTATACGCACAGATACGCAGTATTTT. Protein sequence: CASSPIRTDTQYF.

The gene calls are TRBV12-5 and TRBJ1-1; D is possibly TRBD1 (6 bases). The V end was cut by 6 bases, the J end by 1 base, with 18 bases between. The V gene's germline CDR1 is LGHNT and CDR2 FRNRAP. This CDR3 contains 16 residues. CDR3 nucleotides: TGTGCTAGTGGATTTGGTTTGGTGGACAGGAACACTGAAGCTTTCTTT. It yields the protein CASGFGLVDRNTEAFF.

CDR3 sequence: CATQNLGAMGYTF. In DNA form, the CDR3 reads TGTGCCACCCAAAACTTGGGGGCGATGGGCTACACCTTC. The rearrangement joins TRBV12-3 or TRBV12-4 to TRBJ1-2; perhaps TRBD1 as D (6 bases). Trimming left V 10 bases short and J 8 bases short, with 20 bases between. CDR3 length: 13 amino acids.

The chain's CDR3 is CAIRPGQGENNEQFF. Written as DNA, the CDR3 is TGTGCCATCAGACCGGGACAGGGAGAGAACAATGAGCAGTTCTTC. This sequence joins TRBV10-3 and TRBJ2-1; 9 positions agree with TRBD1. In germline, CDR1 is ENHRY, CDR2 SYGVKD. V lost 6 bases, J lost 5 bases, and 8 bases stayed unmatched. The CDR3 has 15 residues.

V and J are TRBV3-1 (or the pseudogene TRBV3-2) and TRBJ2-6; D might be TRBD1 or TRBD2, each matching 5 bases. Trimming shortened V by 3 bases and J by 2 bases, and 5 bases separated the two germline ends. In germline, CDR1 is LGHDT, CDR2 YNNKEL (reference sequence). The CDR3 has 14 amino acids. The CDR3: CASSQGAGANVLTF. The CDR3 bases are TGTGCCAGCAGCCAGGGGGCTGGGGCCAACGTCCTGACTTTC.

The V call is TRBV7-9, the J call TRBJ1-1; D call uncertain. Trimming took off 5 bases at V and 1 base at J, with 8 bases between the two ends. The CDR3 spans 13 residues. CDR1 and CDR2 (germline): SEHNR, FQNEAQ (reference sequence). In DNA form, the CDR3 reads TGTGCCAGCAGCCCCCTTCAGAACACTGAAGCTTTCTTT. Residues: CASSPLQNTEAFF.

This chain uses TRBV19 with TRBJ2-1; 10 bases line up with TRBD2. CDR1 is LNHDA and CDR2 is SQIVND in the germline V gene (reference sequence). This CDR3 spans 14 amino acids. After removal of 6 bases from V and 4 bases from J, the junction contained 3 bases not matched to a gene. The CDR3 loop is CASSLAGVYNEQFF. CDR3 DNA: TGTGCCAGTAGCCTAGCGGGGGTGTACAATGAGCAGTTCTTC.

The chain employs TRBV7-9 and TRBJ2-1, with a tentative D call TRBD2 (9 bases). V lost 2 bases and J lost 12, with 20 bases in between. From germline, CDR1 is SEHNR and CDR2 FQNEAQ (reference sequence). There are 15 residues in the CDR3. CDR3 sequence: CASSLTGGLADTQFF. The CDR3 DNA sequence: TGTGCCAGCAGCTTAACAGGGGGACTAGCCGATACGCAGTTCTTC.

The V gene is TRBV5-1, the J gene TRBJ2-5; 11 nucleotides align to TRBD1. V was clipped by 2 bases and J by 4 bases; unmatched bases: 1. Germline V gene sequence: CDR1 SGHRS, CDR2 YFSETQ. This CDR3 region has 14 residues. For the CDR3, the DNA is TGCGCCAGCAGCTTAGGACAGGGGGCAGAGACCCAGTACTTC. This encodes CASSLGQGAETQYF.

The rearrangement uses TRBV12-3 or TRBV12-4 and TRBJ2-1; possible D gene TRBD2, 5 bases. The ends were cut back, 0 bases at V and 11 bases at J, with 8 bases in the middle. This CDR3 has 12 residues. The CDR3 loop is CASSLAGAQQFF. In nucleotides, the CDR3 is TGTGCCAGCAGTTTAGCGGGAGCACAGCAGTTCTTC.

The CDR3 DNA follows: TGCGCCAGCAGCCAAGATTCGGGGCGCCGGGGCTACACCTTC. Its translation: CASSQDSGRRGYTF. This chain uses TRBV4-1 with TRBJ1-2; tentatively, D is TRBD1 (5 bases). Germline V gene data show CDR1 as MGHRA and CDR2 as YSYEKL. Trimming pared 0 bases from V and 8 bases from J, leaving 13 bases between. This CDR3 region has 14 residues.

The V and J genes are TRBV30 and TRBJ2-7, with D perhaps matching TRBD1 (5 bases). Trimming removed 5 bases from V and 0 bases from J, with 5 bases in between. Germline CDR1 reads GTSNPN; CDR2 reads SVGIG (reference sequence). The CDR3 consists of 11 residues. CDR3 DNA sequence: TGTGCCTGGGGACACTCCTACGAGCAGTACTTC. It yields the protein CAWGHSYEQYF.

V is TRBV3-1 (or the pseudogene TRBV3-2) and J is TRBJ2-7, with a weak D call TRBD2 (5 bases). The CDR3 covers 14 residues. Germline lookup yields CDR1 LGHDT and CDR2 YNNKEL (reference sequence). Trimming pared 4 bases from V and 0 bases from J, leaving 10 bases between. The CDR3 protein is CASSRAGRSYEQYF. CDR3 DNA: TGTGCCAGCAGCCGGGCGGGCCGCTCCTACGAGCAGTACTTC.

The sample holds a few counts of this clone. The gene calls are TRBV5-1 and TRBJ2-7; 9 bases are shared with TRBD1. The CDR3 covers 13 residues. The germline CDR1 and CDR2 sequences are SGHRS and YFSETQ. The junction had 5 bases not matched to a gene; V was cut back by 4 bases and J by 6 bases. CDR3 in DNA: TGCGCCAGCAGCCGCGGGACAGGGACCGAGCAGTACTTC. Amino acids: CASSRGTGTEQYF.

This clone was found once. This sequence joins TRBV7-9 and TRBJ1-1; D is ambiguous. This CDR3 spans 13 amino acids. Germline CDR1 reads SEHNR; CDR2 reads FQNEAQ (reference sequence). V lost 5 bases and J 5 bases, leaving 12 bases between the germline ends. For the CDR3, the DNA is TGTGCCAGCAGCCAAGACACGAGGACTGAAGCTTTCTTT. It yields the protein CASSQDTRTEAFF.